These T cell receptor beta chains were read from a single sample in a study of T-cell reconstitution after alpha-beta-depleted transplantation in children. TCRdb re-analysed the PCR reads in MiXCR, keeping a single row per CDR3 protein. The table records around 380,000 distinct CDR3 sequences, roughly a tenth of them present only once. The sample here was PBMCs from the stem cell graft donor, taken from the stem cell graft. The source of these receptors is a human donor who donated a stem cell graft to a child with acute myeloid leukemia. CDR3s include the opening cysteine and the closing phenylalanine or tryptophan. Fields, in order: V gene, D gene, clone size, J gene, CDR3 protein, CDR3 DNA. The D gene is left open where the match is weak. Only part of the rows carry a size: once, few, many, or a class if the clone is expanded.

V gene: TRBV29-1; D gene: TRBD1; clone size: few; J gene: TRBJ2-4; CDR3 protein: CSVTTGGRDIQYF; CDR3 DNA: TGCAGCGTCACGACAGGGGGGAGAGACATTCAGTACTTC
V gene: TRBV15; D gene: TRBD2; clone size: -; J gene: TRBJ2-3; CDR3 protein: CATSRELLAGVVDTQYF; CDR3 DNA: TGTGCCACCAGCAGAGAATTGCTAGCGGGAGTAGTGGATACGCAGTATTTT
V gene: TRBV6-1; D gene: -; clone size: few; J gene: TRBJ1-5; CDR3 protein: CASSEMRGTNQPQHF; CDR3 DNA: TGTGCCAGCAGTGAAATGCGGGGGACTAATCAGCCCCAGCATTTT
V gene: TRBV10-3; D gene: TRBD2; clone size: -; J gene: TRBJ2-3; CDR3 protein: CAISGTSGTDTQYF; CDR3 DNA: TGTGCCATCAGTGGGACTAGCGGGACAGATACGCAGTATTTT
V gene: TRBV18; D gene: -; clone size: few; J gene: TRBJ1-3; CDR3 protein: CASSPGDFSGNTIYF; CDR3 DNA: TGTGCCAGCTCACCTGGGGACTTCTCTGGAAACACCATATATTTT
V gene: TRBV18; D gene: TRBD2; clone size: -; J gene: TRBJ2-1; CDR3 protein: CASSEETSGRYGEQFF; CDR3 DNA: TGTGCCAGCTCAGAAGAGACTAGCGGGAGATATGGTGAGCAGTTCTTC
V gene: TRBV29-1; D gene: -; clone size: few; J gene: TRBJ1-4; CDR3 protein: CSALPAGNEKLFF; CDR3 DNA: TGCAGCGCACTACCGGCAGGGAATGAAAAACTGTTTTTT
V gene: TRBV20-1; D gene: TRBD2; clone size: many; J gene: TRBJ2-1; CDR3 protein: CSALPPSGTGNEQFF; CDR3 DNA: TGCAGTGCACTCCCCCCTAGCGGGACGGGCAATGAGCAGTTCTTC
V gene: TRBV7-9; D gene: -; clone size: many; J gene: TRBJ2-1; CDR3 protein: CASSLGLANEQFF; CDR3 DNA: TGTGCCAGCAGCTTAGGCCTAGCAAATGAGCAGTTCTTC
V gene: TRBV5-5; D gene: TRBD1; clone size: many; J gene: TRBJ1-2; CDR3 protein: CASSSGTGGYGYTF; CDR3 DNA: TGTGCCAGCAGCTCAGGGACAGGGGGCTATGGCTACACCTTC
V gene: TRBV4-2; D gene: -; clone size: many; J gene: TRBJ2-7; CDR3 protein: CASSQLFVGERPDEQYF; CDR3 DNA: TGTGCCAGCAGCCAACTCTTTGTCGGGGAACGACCCGACGAGCAGTACTTC
V gene: TRBV12-3/TRBV12-4; D gene: -; clone size: few; J gene: TRBJ1-5; CDR3 protein: CASSPQAISNQPQHF; CDR3 DNA: TGTGCCAGCAGTCCCCAGGCGATTAGCAATCAGCCCCAGCATTTT
V gene: TRBV25-1; D gene: TRBD1; clone size: few; J gene: TRBJ1-1; CDR3 protein: CASSEGTGTGEDTEAFF; CDR3 DNA: TGTGCCAGCAGTGAAGGAACCGGGACAGGGGAGGACACTGAAGCTTTCTTT
V gene: TRBV20-1; D gene: TRBD2; clone size: few; J gene: TRBJ2-1; CDR3 protein: CSAAQGLAGANEQFF; CDR3 DNA: TGCAGTGCCGCTCAGGGACTAGCGGGGGCCAATGAGCAGTTCTTC
V gene: TRBV29-1; D gene: -; clone size: few; J gene: TRBJ1-1; CDR3 protein: CSVDTGPLNTEAFF; CDR3 DNA: TGCAGCGTTGACACTGGACCTCTGAACACTGAAGCTTTCTTT
V gene: TRBV29-1; D gene: -; clone size: -; J gene: TRBJ2-7; CDR3 protein: CSVELRTNSYEQYF; CDR3 DNA: TGCAGCGTTGAACTTAGGACCAACTCCTACGAGCAGTACTTC
V gene: TRBV20-1; D gene: -; clone size: -; J gene: TRBJ1-4; CDR3 protein: CSARGLGTPNEKLFF; CDR3 DNA: TGCAGTGCTAGGGGCCTGGGGACACCTAATGAAAAACTGTTTTTT
V gene: TRBV11-1; D gene: -; clone size: -; J gene: TRBJ1-5; CDR3 protein: CASSLVPWGNGGYSNQPQHF; CDR3 DNA: TGTGCCAGCAGCTTAGTTCCGTGGGGCAACGGCGGCTATAGCAATCAGCCCCAGCATTTT
V gene: TRBV6-1; D gene: -; clone size: -; J gene: TRBJ1-5; CDR3 protein: CASSLGASGGNQPQHF; CDR3 DNA: TGTGCCAGCAGTCTAGGGGCGTCCGGAGGCAATCAGCCCCAGCATTTT
V gene: TRBV4-1; D gene: TRBD1; clone size: -; J gene: TRBJ1-2; CDR3 protein: CASSQEPTGGYGYTF; CDR3 DNA: TGCGCCAGCAGCCAAGAACCCACAGGGGGCTATGGCTACACCTTC
V gene: TRBV20-1; D gene: TRBD2; clone size: -; J gene: TRBJ2-5; CDR3 protein: CSAKGPTSSETQYF; CDR3 DNA: TGCAGTGCCAAGGGACCGACTAGCTCCGAGACCCAGTACTTC
V gene: TRBV10-3; D gene: -; clone size: few; J gene: TRBJ2-1; CDR3 protein: CAITRAGEQFF; CDR3 DNA: TGTGCCATCACGAGGGCAGGTGAGCAGTTCTTC
V gene: TRBV9; D gene: TRBD2; clone size: few; J gene: TRBJ2-2; CDR3 protein: CASSPSGGAPGELFF; CDR3 DNA: TGTGCCAGCAGCCCTAGCGGGGGGGCCCCCGGGGAGCTGTTTTTT
V gene: TRBV4-2; D gene: -; clone size: few; J gene: TRBJ2-4; CDR3 protein: CASSQEGRLVGPKNIQYF; CDR3 DNA: TGTGCCAGCAGCCAAGAGGGGAGGCTAGTAGGGCCCAAAAACATTCAGTACTTC